This is a list of T cell receptor beta chains from one sample in a study of blood T cell repertoires in COVID-19. Repertoires were generated with immunoSEQ multiplex PCR, while TCRdb's copy carries only in-frame clones and drops some. The sample has approximately 230,000 clones, about 90% seen once. The specimen was PBMCs or T cells enriched from blood (not recorded which). The receptors were gathered from a woman between 50 and 59 years old with acute COVID-19. Both conserved end residues are part of each CDR3. Fields, in order: V gene, D gene, clone size, J gene, CDR3 protein, CDR3 DNA. The D gene is left open where the match is weak. Not every row has a clone size; where given, it reads once, few, many or a size class.

>TRBV9|TRBD2|NA|TRBJ2-2
CASSARPAGGTNTGELFF
TGTGCCAGCAGCGCCCGCCCAGCGGGAGGCACGAACACCGGGGAGCTGTTTTTT
>TRBV3-1/TRBV3-2|TRBD2|NA|TRBJ2-1
CASSQLPSSGGYNEQFF
TGTGCCAGCAGCCAACTCCCTTCCAGCGGGGGGTACAATGAGCAGTTCTTC
>TRBV6-5|TRBD1|NA|TRBJ1-1
CASSGTAYTEAFF
TGTGCCAGCAGCGGGACAGCTTACACTGAAGCTTTCTTT
>TRBV23-1|TRBD1|NA|TRBJ1-4
CASSQSNRGDEKLFF
TGCGCCAGCAGTCAATCGAACAGGGGAGATGAAAAACTGTTTTTT
>TRBV28|TRBD2|NA|TRBJ2-4
CASSQGLQNIQYF
TGTGCCAGCAGCCAGGGACTACAAAACATTCAGTACTTC
>TRBV29-1|TRBD1|NA|TRBJ2-1
CSVGPTGGTYNEQFF
TGCAGCGTCGGCCCGACAGGGGGAACCTACAATGAGCAGTTCTTC
>TRBV7-2|TRBD1|NA|TRBJ2-1
CASSPFVGQDNEQFF
TGTGCCAGCAGCCCGTTCGTCGGACAGGACAATGAGCAGTTCTTC
>TRBV5-5|NA|few|TRBJ1-2
CASSLLESYGYTF
TGTGCCAGCAGCTTGCTAGAGTCCTATGGCTACACCTTC
>TRBV18|TRBD1|once|TRBJ1-2
CASSPGQGADGYTF
TGTGCCAGCTCCCCGGGACAGGGGGCCGATGGCTACACCTTC
>TRBV15|TRBD1|once|TRBJ1-2
CATSRPGQGDYGYTF
TGTGCCACCAGCAGACCGGGACAGGGAGACTATGGCTACACCTTC